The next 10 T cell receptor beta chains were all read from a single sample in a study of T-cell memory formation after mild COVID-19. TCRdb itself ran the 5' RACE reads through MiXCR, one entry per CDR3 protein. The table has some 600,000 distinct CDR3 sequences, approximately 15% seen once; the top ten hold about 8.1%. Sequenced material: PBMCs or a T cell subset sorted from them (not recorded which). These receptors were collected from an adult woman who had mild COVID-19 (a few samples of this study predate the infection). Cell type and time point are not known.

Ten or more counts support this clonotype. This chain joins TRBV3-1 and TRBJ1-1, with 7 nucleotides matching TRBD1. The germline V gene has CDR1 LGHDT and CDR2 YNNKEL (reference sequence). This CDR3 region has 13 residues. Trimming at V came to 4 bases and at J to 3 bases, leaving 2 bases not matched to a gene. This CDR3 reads CASSRQGDTEAFF. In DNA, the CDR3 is TGTGCCAGCAGCCGACAGGGCGACACTGAAGCTTTCTTT.

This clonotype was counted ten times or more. The CDR3 reads CASSLDPGQGWNTEAFF. The CDR3 nucleotides read TGTGCCAGCAGCTTAGATCCCGGGCAGGGATGGAACACTGAAGCTTTCTTT. The V call is TRBV7-9, the J call TRBJ1-1, with D tentatively TRBD1 (5 bases). Germline V lookup: CDR1 SEHNR, CDR2 FQNEAQ (reference sequence). Deletions cut 1 base from V and 1 base from J, with 16 bases between. This CDR3 is built from 17 residues.

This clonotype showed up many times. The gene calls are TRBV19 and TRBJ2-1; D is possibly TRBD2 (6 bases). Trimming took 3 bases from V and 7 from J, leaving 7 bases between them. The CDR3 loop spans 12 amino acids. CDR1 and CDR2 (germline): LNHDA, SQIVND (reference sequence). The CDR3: CASSIGGNEQFF. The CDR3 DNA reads TGTGCCAGTAGTATTGGGGGGAATGAGCAGTTCTTC.

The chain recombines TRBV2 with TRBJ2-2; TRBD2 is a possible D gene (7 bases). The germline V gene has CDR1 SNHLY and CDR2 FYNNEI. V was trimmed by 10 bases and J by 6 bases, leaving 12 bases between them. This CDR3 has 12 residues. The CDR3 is CATNGGPGELFF. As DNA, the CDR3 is TGTGCCACTAACGGGGGGCCCGGGGAGCTGTTTTTT.

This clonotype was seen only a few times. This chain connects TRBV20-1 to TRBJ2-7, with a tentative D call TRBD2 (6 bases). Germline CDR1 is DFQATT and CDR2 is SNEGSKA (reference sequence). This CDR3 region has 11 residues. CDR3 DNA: TGCAGCTTGGCACCCGGGACTGAGCAGTACTTC. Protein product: CSLAPGTEQYF.

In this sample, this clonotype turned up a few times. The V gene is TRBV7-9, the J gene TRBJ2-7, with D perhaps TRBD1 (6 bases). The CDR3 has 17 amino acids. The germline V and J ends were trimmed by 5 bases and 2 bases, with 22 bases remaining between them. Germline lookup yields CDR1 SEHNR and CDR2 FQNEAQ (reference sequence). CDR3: CASSPPDSRDRTYEQYF. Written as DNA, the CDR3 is TGTGCCAGCAGCCCGCCGGACAGCCGGGACCGGACCTACGAGCAGTACTTC.

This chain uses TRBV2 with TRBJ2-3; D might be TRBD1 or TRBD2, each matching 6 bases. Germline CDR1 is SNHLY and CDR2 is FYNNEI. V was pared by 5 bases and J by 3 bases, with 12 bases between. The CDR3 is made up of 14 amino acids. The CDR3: CASSQRGRTDTQYF. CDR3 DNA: TGTGCCAGCAGTCAACGGGGGCGAACAGATACGCAGTATTTT.

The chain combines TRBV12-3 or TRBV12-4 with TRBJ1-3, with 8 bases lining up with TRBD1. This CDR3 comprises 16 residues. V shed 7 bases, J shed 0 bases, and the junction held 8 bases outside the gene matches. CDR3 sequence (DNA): TGTGCCAGCAATAACCCACAGGGGGTCTCTGGAAACACCATATATTTT. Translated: CASNNPQGVSGNTIYF.

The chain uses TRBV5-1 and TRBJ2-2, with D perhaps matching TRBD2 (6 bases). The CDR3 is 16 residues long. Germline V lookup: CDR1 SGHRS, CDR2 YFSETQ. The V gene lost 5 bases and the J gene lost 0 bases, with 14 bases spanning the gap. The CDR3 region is CASRGGAGSNTGELFF. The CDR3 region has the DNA TGCGCCAGCAGAGGCGGGGCAGGATCGAACACCGGGGAGCTGTTTTTT.

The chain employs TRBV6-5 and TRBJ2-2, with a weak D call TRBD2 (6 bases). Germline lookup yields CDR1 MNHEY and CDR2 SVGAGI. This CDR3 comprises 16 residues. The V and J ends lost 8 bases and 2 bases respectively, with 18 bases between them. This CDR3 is CASVGRGRINTGELFF. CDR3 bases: TGTGCCAGCGTGGGGCGGGGAAGAATAAACACCGGGGAGCTGTTTTTT.